This T cell receptor (beta chain) was identified in a study of T cell responses to AZD1222 COVID-19 vaccine. In the study overall: Second doses were pooled across both intervals (about 4 or about 12 weeks).

This CDR3 region has 13 residues. The ends were cut back, 5 bases at V and 4 bases at J, with 11 bases in the middle. On this clone itself: What it binds is unknown.

Produced via immunoSEQ multiplex PCR; TCRdb's table is partial and in-frame only. The repertoire holds approximately 89,000 clones, with more than 70% as singletons. The study, taken as a whole, reports: Clonal diversity may have been underestimated, and the donors were mostly white British, with more females than males. Increased Spike-specific TCR breadth and depth were observed after two AZD1222 doses.

This TCR was sampled from an adult in good health. The starting material was peripheral blood, obtained on day 0 of AZD1222 vaccination. The chain carries TRBV12-3 or TRBV12-4 and TRBJ1-2, with D maybe TRBD1 (5 bases). CDR3 protein: CASSVGTGYGYTF. The CDR3 DNA sequence: TGTGCCAGCAGTGTCGGGACCGGCTATGGCTACACCTTC.